This entry concerns a single TCR beta chain. The data originate from a study of T cells in Graves' hyperthyroidism and ophthalmopathy. RNA transcripts gave rise to amplified TCR beta CDR3 regions. An initial round of RT-PCR targeting the TCR CDR3 relied on the HTBI primer set. MiXCR, applied by TCRdb to the multiplex PCR reads, yields one record per CDR3 protein. The table has fewer than 450,000 distinct CDR3 sequences, less than 20% seen once; the top ten hold over 35%. The CDR3 contains 15 residues. Germline CDR1 is SGHAT and CDR2 is FQNNGV. V was pared by 5 bases and J by 0 bases, with 2 bases of the junction left unmatched.

The sequenced material came from blood. The chain couples TRBV11-2 to TRBJ1-5; 9 positions agree with TRBD1. The clonotype was recovered from a man younger than 35 with Graves' ophthalmopathy. CDR3 loop: CASSVGQGSNQPQHF. The CDR3 bases are TGTGCCAGCAGCGTGGGACAGGGTAGCAATCAGCCCCAGCATTTT.